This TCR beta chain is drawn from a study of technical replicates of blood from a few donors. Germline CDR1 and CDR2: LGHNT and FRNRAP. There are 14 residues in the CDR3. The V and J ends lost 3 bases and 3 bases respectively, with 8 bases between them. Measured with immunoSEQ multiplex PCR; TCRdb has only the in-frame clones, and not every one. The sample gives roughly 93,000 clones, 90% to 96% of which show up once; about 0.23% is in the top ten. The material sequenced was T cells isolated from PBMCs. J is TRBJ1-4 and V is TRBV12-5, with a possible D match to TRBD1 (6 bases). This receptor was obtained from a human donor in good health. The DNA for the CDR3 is TGTGCTAGTGGTTTCGGACAGTCTAATGAAAAACTGTTTTTT. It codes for CASGFGQSNEKLFF.